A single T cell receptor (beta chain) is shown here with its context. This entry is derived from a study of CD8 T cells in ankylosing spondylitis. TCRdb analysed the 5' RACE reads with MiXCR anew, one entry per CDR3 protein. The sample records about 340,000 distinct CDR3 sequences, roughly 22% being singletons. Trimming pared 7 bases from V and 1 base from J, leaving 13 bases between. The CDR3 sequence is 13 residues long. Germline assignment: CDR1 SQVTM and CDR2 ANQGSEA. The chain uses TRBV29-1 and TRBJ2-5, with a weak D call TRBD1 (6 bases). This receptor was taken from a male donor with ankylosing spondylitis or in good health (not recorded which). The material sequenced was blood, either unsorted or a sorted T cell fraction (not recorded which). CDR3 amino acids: CSGSTGSQETQYF. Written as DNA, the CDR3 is TGCAGCGGGTCCACAGGGAGCCAAGAGACCCAGTACTTC. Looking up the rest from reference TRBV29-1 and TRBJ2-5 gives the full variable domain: SAVISQKPSRDICQRGTSLTIQCQVDSQVTMMFWYRQQPGQSLTLIATANQGSEATYESGFVIDKFPISRPNLTFSTLTVSNMSPEDSSIYLCSGSTGSQETQYFGPGTRLLVL.